The clone carrying this T cell receptor (beta chain) was counted ten times or more. No cell sorting was done before RNA was extracted from the tissue. The trim removed 6 bases at V and 13 bases at J, leaving 11 bases unmatched. CDR3 length equals 14 residues. Germline CDR1 MDHEN, CDR2 SYDVKM. The sample belongs to a study of tumor and adjacent non-tumor tissue in lung cancer. Three rounds of nested PCR, following a modified ARM-PCR protocol, produced the TCRbeta library. MiXCR, applied by TCRdb to the multiplex PCR reads, yields one record per CDR3 protein. The table has 90,000 to 110,000 distinct CDR3 sequences, 75% seen once; the top ten hold approximately 35%.

The specimen sequenced was lung tumor tissue. The genes are TRBV28 and TRBJ2-1, with 11 bases identical to TRBD2. The receptor's source is a woman aged 55 to 70 with non-small cell lung cancer. CDR3 nucleotides: TGTGCCAGCAGACTCTTAGCGGGGGGGCGGGAACAGTTCTTC. Encoded protein: CASRLLAGGREQFF.